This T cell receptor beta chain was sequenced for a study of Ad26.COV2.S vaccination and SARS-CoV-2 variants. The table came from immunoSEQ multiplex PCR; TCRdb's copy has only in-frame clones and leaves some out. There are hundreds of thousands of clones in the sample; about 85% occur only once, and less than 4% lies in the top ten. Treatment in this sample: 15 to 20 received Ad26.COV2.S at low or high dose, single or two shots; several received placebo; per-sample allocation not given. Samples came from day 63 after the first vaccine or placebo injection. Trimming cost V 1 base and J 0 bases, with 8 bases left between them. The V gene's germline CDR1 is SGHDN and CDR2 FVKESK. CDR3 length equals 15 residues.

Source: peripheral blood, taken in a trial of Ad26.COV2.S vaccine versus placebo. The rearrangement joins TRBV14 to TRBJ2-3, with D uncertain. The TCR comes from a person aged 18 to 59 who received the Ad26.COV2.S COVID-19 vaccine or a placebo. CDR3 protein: CASSQVLWSTDTQYF. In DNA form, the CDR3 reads TGTGCCAGCAGCCAAGTCTTGTGGAGCACAGATACGCAGTATTTT. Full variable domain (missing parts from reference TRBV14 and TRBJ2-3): EAGVTQFPSHSVIEKGQTVTLRCDPISGHDNLYWYRRVMGKEIKFLLHFVKESKQDESGMPNNRFLAERTGGTYSTLKVQPAELEDSGVYFCASSQVLWSTDTQYFGPGTRLTVL.